One sample yielded the 9 T cell receptor beta chains listed below, sequenced in a study of T cells after yellow fever vaccination. Each CDR3 protein gets one entry after TCRdb re-called the 5' RACE reads with MiXCR. Seen here are about 330,000 distinct CDR3 sequences, roughly 6.8% observed once, and the top ten hold over 15%. The specimen comprised PBMCs, sampled around 45 days after the first yellow fever vaccination. The receptors here all came from a man between 18 and 29 years old who received the YFV17D yellow fever vaccine.

This clonotype was detected many times. This chain joins TRBV7-9 and TRBJ1-6, with D possibly matching TRBD1 (6 bases). Deletions cut 4 bases from V and 5 bases from J, with 12 bases between. This CDR3 spans 15 amino acids. Germline V lookup: CDR1 SEHNR, CDR2 FQNEAQ (reference sequence). The CDR3 DNA reads as TGTGCCAGCAGCTCAGGGACACTAAATAATTCACCCCTCCACTTT. As protein: CASSSGTLNNSPLHF.

The sample holds a few counts of this clonotype. V and J are TRBV14 and TRBJ2-1, with 9 bases matching TRBD2. V lost 4 bases to trimming and J lost 1 base; unmatched junction nucleotides: 5. There are 16 residues in the CDR3. CDR1 and CDR2 from the germline V gene are SGHDN and FVKESK. CDR3 nucleotides: TGTGCCAGCAGCCGAGCGGGGGGCAGGTCCTACAATGAGCAGTTCTTC. It yields the protein CASSRAGGRSYNEQFF.

CDR3 loop: CASSSSRVNTEAFF. In DNA form, the CDR3 reads TGTGCCAGCTCATCTTCCCGGGTGAACACTGAAGCTTTCTTT. V usage is TRBV18 and J usage is TRBJ1-1; no clear D gene. Trimming cost V 5 bases and J 0 bases, with 10 bases left between them. The CDR3 runs 14 residues. Germline V gene sequence: CDR1 KGHSH, CDR2 LQKENI. Full variable domain (outside the CDR3, taken from reference TRBV18 and TRBJ1-1): NAGVMQNPRHLVRRRGQEARLRCSPMKGHSHVYWYRQLPEEGLKFMVYLQKENIIDESGMPKERFSAEFPKEGPSILRIQQVVRGDSAAYFCASSSSRVNTEAFFGQGTRLTVV.

The genes are TRBV6-1 and TRBJ1-5; D is undetermined. V dropped 6 bases and J dropped 0 bases, with 9 bases sitting between them. The CDR3 has 14 residues. Germline V gene data show CDR1 as MNHNS and CDR2 as SASEGT. The CDR3 coding sequence is TGTGCCAGCAGCCCTGGGCTTAGCAATCAGCCCCAGCATTTT. Translated, it gives CASSPGLSNQPQHF.

This clonotype was picked up many times. V usage is TRBV3-1 and J usage is TRBJ1-5; unclear D gene. The V gene lost 1 base and the J gene lost 2 bases, with 6 bases spanning the gap. Germline assignment: CDR1 LGHDT and CDR2 YNNKEL (reference sequence). The CDR3 length is 14 residues. The CDR3 here is CASSQVGGNQPQHF. In nucleotides, the CDR3 is TGTGCCAGCAGCCAAGTAGGAGGCAATCAGCCCCAGCATTTT.

The chain is built from TRBV28 and TRBJ2-7, with 14 bases identical to TRBD2. The CDR3 sequence is 16 residues long. Per germline, CDR1 MDHEN and CDR2 SYDVKM. V lost 5 bases, J lost 3 bases, and 6 bases stayed unmatched. CDR3 sequence: CASSTGLAGGGYEQYF. The CDR3 DNA reads TGTGCCAGCAGTACCGGACTAGCGGGGGGTGGCTACGAGCAGTACTTC.

The rearrangement joins TRBV24-1 to TRBJ2-1, with 7 bases lining up with TRBD1. The V and J ends lost 10 bases and 2 bases, in that order; junction bases with no gene match: 4. The germline gives CDR1 KGHDR, CDR2 SFDVKD. The CDR3 contains 13 residues. This CDR3 reads CATSTGTYNEQFF. The CDR3 DNA sequence: TGTGCCACTTCGACAGGGACCTACAATGAGCAGTTCTTC.

The table lists this clonotype with many counts. This rearrangement joins TRBV13 to TRBJ2-1; TRBD1 aligns across 7 bases. Trimming cost V 0 bases and J 5 bases; bases outside gene matches: 4. Germline CDR1 and CDR2: PRHDT and FYEKMQ (reference sequence). CDR3 length: 15 residues. The CDR3 DNA is TGTGCCAGCAGCTTAGGAGGGGGCCCGGACAATGAGCAGTTCTTC. This translates into CASSLGGGPDNEQFF.

This clonotype was seen only a few times. Mismatch with germline at one junction end may stem from a read error. The V and J genes are TRBV20-1 and TRBJ2-7; 7 bases are shared with TRBD1. This CDR3 is built from 16 residues. Germline values: CDR1 DFQATT, CDR2 SNEGSKA (reference sequence). The chain's CDR3 is CCAKQITGTASWEQYF. CDR3 nucleotide sequence: TGCTGTGCTAAGCAAATAACCGGGACAGCGTCCTGGGAGCAGTACTTC.